The 15 T cell receptor beta chains in this list originate from one sample, sequenced in a study of shared clonotypes between healthy human individuals. TCRdb's copy holds only in-frame clones and misses some; the assay was immunoSEQ multiplex PCR. The data show 2.3 million or so clones, with approximately 95% seen just once and under 0.45% held by the top ten. Sequencing was performed on naive CD4+ T cells from PBMCs. The sample's subset: CD45RA+ positively selected. The receptors here all came from a man aged 18 to 30 in good health. Some clones in this sample may be carry-over from other donors' samples.

The CDR3 here is CASSPSRDRREQYF. The CDR3 DNA follows: TGTGCCAGCAGCCCCAGTAGGGACCGGAGGGAGCAGTACTTC. The chain uses TRBV7-3 and TRBJ2-7; tentatively, D is TRBD1 or TRBD2 (5 bases each). This CDR3 spans 14 amino acids. Germline V gives CDR1 SGHTA, CDR2 FQGTGA. The ends were cut back, 5 bases at V and 7 bases at J, with 18 bases in the middle.

DNA of the CDR3: TGCGCCAGCAGCCGCCAAGGGACAGGAAAAGCAACTAATGAAAAACTGTTTTTT. As protein: CASSRQGTGKATNEKLFF. This rearrangement joins TRBV4-1 to TRBJ1-4; 8 bases align to TRBD1. The CDR3 contains 18 residues. Unmatched junction bases numbered 10, after V lost 4 bases and J lost 0 bases. The germline gives CDR1 MGHRA, CDR2 YSYEKL.

This chain joins TRBV5-1 and TRBJ1-4; 8 positions match TRBD1. This CDR3 is 16 amino acids long. Germline-derived CDR1 and CDR2 are SGHRS and YFSETQ. Trimming at V came to 0 bases and at J to 7 bases, leaving 8 bases not matched to a gene. The CDR3 nucleotides are TGCGCCAGCAGCTTGGCTACGACAGGGGCCTTTGAAAAACTGTTTTTT. The encoded protein is CASSLATTGAFEKLFF.

CDR3 in DNA: TGCGCCAGCAGCCCCGTGGAAGAGACCCAGTACTTC. This translates into CASSPVEETQYF. The chain combines TRBV5-1 with TRBJ2-5; unclear D gene. This CDR3 has 12 residues. Germline loops: CDR1 SGHRS, CDR2 YFSETQ. V lost 4 bases and J 3 bases, leaving 7 bases between the germline ends. Full variable domain (missing parts from reference TRBV5-1 and TRBJ2-5): KAGVTQTPRYLIKTRGQQVTLSCSPISGHRSVSWYQQTPGQGLQFLFEYFSETQRNKGNFPGRFSGRQFSNSRSEMNVSTLELGDSALYLCASSPVEETQYFGPGTRLLVL.

V is TRBV6-1 and J is TRBJ2-3; D is ambiguous. Looked up from germline, CDR1 is MNHNS and CDR2 is SASEGT. This CDR3 comprises 13 residues. The germline V and J ends were trimmed by 5 bases and 2 bases, with 8 bases remaining between them. In nucleotides, the CDR3 is TGTGCCAGCAGTTATGAGGTCACAGATACGCAGTATTTT. Amino acids: CASSYEVTDTQYF.

This clone has a handful of counts. The V and J genes are TRBV5-1 and TRBJ1-5; 9 bases line up with TRBD1. This CDR3 is 14 amino acids long. Germline V gene data show CDR1 as SGHRS and CDR2 as YFSETQ. The junction had 8 bases not matched to a gene; V was cut back by 4 bases and J by 9 bases. DNA of the CDR3: TGCGCCAGCAGCACGGGACAGGGAAGGTGGCCCCAGCATTTT. Amino acid sequence: CASSTGQGRWPQHF.

The rearrangement uses TRBV5-1 and TRBJ2-1; 9 positions match TRBD2. The CDR3 has 16 residues. Germline V gives CDR1 SGHRS, CDR2 YFSETQ. With 8 bases clipped from V and 7 bases from J, the junction kept 16 bases outside the gene matches. CDR3 region: CASLPGGLAGLNEQFF. Here the CDR3 DNA reads TGCGCCAGTCTCCCTGGGGGGCTAGCGGGATTGAATGAGCAGTTCTTC.

This clone was recorded only once. The V gene is TRBV6-5, the J gene TRBJ1-1, with D hard to call. Looked up from germline, CDR1 is MNHEY and CDR2 is SVGAGI. This CDR3 region has 14 residues. The ends were cut back, 5 bases at V and 1 base at J, with 11 bases in the middle. CDR3 region: CASSKGVGNTEAFF. CDR3 nucleotide sequence: TGTGCCAGCAGTAAGGGCGTCGGGAACACTGAAGCTTTCTTT.

The rearrangement links TRBV19 to TRBJ2-3; maybe TRBD1 (6 bases). The germline V and J ends were trimmed by 9 bases and 3 bases, with 13 bases remaining between them. The CDR3 loop spans 13 amino acids. CDR1 LNHDA and CDR2 SQIVND come from the germline V gene (reference sequence). The CDR3 DNA follows: TGTGCCAGCTTAGAGGGGGTAACAGATACGCAGTATTTT. Translation gives CASLEGVTDTQYF. Combining the CDR3 with reference TRBV19 and TRBJ2-3 gives the whole variable domain DGGITQSPKYLFRKEGQNVTLSCEQNLNHDAMYWYRQDPGQGLRLIYYSQIVNDFQKGDIAEGYSVSREKKESFPLTVTSAQKNPTAFYLCASLEGVTDTQYFGPGTRLTVL.

The rearrangement uses TRBV19 and TRBJ1-5; D not resolved. Germline CDR1 and CDR2: LNHDA and SQIVND (reference sequence). This CDR3 spans 13 amino acids. V was pared by 6 bases and J by 7 bases, with 13 bases between. CDR3 amino acids: CASSSTGWQPQHF. The CDR3 nucleotides read TGTGCCAGTAGCAGTACGGGATGGCAGCCCCAGCATTTT.

V and J are TRBV5-1 and TRBJ2-2, with TRBD2 matching over 10 bases. Trimming removed 1 base from V and 0 bases from J; junction bases left unmatched: 3. CDR1 is SGHRS and CDR2 is YFSETQ in the germline V gene. This CDR3 is built from 17 residues. As DNA, the CDR3 is TGCGCCAGCAGCTTGTTGGGACTAGCGTCGAACACCGGGGAGCTGTTTTTT. As protein: CASSLLGLASNTGELFF.

Comment on this clone: This CDR3 is also generated by other DNA sequences in the sample. The genes are TRBV11-2 and TRBJ2-7, with 9 bases matching TRBD1. In germline, CDR1 is SGHAT, CDR2 FQNNGV. The CDR3 spans 14 residues. With V trimmed by 5 bases and J by 2 bases, 4 bases remained unmatched. In DNA form, the CDR3 reads TGTGCCAGCAGCGTTGGGACAGGGCCCTACGAGCAGTACTTC. It translates to CASSVGTGPYEQYF.

V is TRBV5-1 and J is TRBJ2-7; possibly TRBD1 or TRBD2 for D (6 bases each). V lost 5 bases and J lost 1, with 13 bases in between. Germline-derived CDR1 and CDR2 are SGHRS and YFSETQ. This CDR3 contains 14 residues. CDR3: CASRVRDTSYEQYF. CDR3 coding DNA: TGCGCCAGCAGAGTGCGGGACACTTCCTACGAGCAGTACTTC.

In DNA, the CDR3 is TGTGCCAGCAGTTATGGCCTAGCGGGATTGACAGATACGCAGTATTTT. Translation: CASSYGLAGLTDTQYF. The rearrangement joins TRBV6-5 to TRBJ2-3; TRBD2 matches at 9 bases. Looked up from germline, CDR1 is MNHEY and CDR2 is SVGAGI. With V trimmed by 3 bases and J by 3 bases, 7 bases remained unmatched. The CDR3 has 16 residues.

The chain uses TRBV28 and TRBJ2-7, with D unclear. The CDR3 covers 11 residues. Trimming shortened V by 4 bases and J by 5 bases, and 6 bases separated the two germline ends. Germline CDR1 is MDHEN and CDR2 is SYDVKM. The CDR3 loop is CASSYTDEQYF. The CDR3 coding sequence is TGTGCCAGCAGTTACACCGACGAGCAGTACTTC.